This T cell receptor (beta chain) came from a study of blood T cell repertoires in COVID-19. About the study: Italy, Spain and the United States were the sources of the convalescent and acute COVID-19 samples.

This CDR3 region has 15 residues. The V end was cut by 0 bases, the J end by 5 bases, with 13 bases between. Germline-derived CDR1 and CDR2 are SGHRS and YFSETQ. Assay used: immunoSEQ multiplex PCR; TCRdb lists only in-frame clones, some missing. Of roughly 100,000 clones listed, around 94% are singletons. This clone was detected only once. The sequence came from a man in his fifties or sixties with active COVID-19. The rearrangement uses TRBV5-1 and TRBJ2-3; D unresolved. Material: peripheral blood. This CDR3 is CASSLGVMRKDTQYF. CDR3 DNA: TGCGCCAGCAGCTTGGGGGTTATGCGGAAAGATACGCAGTATTTT.